This TCR beta chain was recorded in a study of CD8 T cells in Susac syndrome. Germline lookup yields CDR1 SEHNR and CDR2 FQNEAQ (reference sequence). The V end was cut by 0 bases, the J end by 7 bases, with 9 bases between. This CDR3 spans 14 amino acids. The authors reverse transcribed roughly 0.5 to 1 ug RNA with random hexamers. The authors amplified TCR beta CDR3 across 54 Vbeta and 13 Jbeta using immunoSEQ multiplex PCR. Each CDR3 protein gets one entry after TCRdb re-called the immunoSEQ multiplex PCR reads with MiXCR. The sample holds around 170,000 distinct CDR3 sequences; 85% to 95% are singletons and the top ten take about 0.15%.

Input material: CD8+ T cells from PBMCs. The genes are TRBV7-9 and TRBJ1-4; TRBD1 is a possible D gene (5 bases). This TCR was recovered from a human donor with multiple sclerosis. CDR3: CASSLAGTREKLFF. In nucleotides, the CDR3 is TGTGCCAGCAGCTTAGCAGGGACCCGTGAAAAACTGTTTTTT.